This TCR beta chain came from a study of cytomegalovirus exposure and HLA in healthy donors (dated by TCRdb to 2016 to 2017). About the study as a whole: In an earlier analysis of approximately 640 of the donors, 276 Gb of sequence data and some 120 million unique TCR beta sequences from about 179 million T cells were reported. Roughly 300 gigabases of sequencing data and approximately 84 million unique TCR sequences were included in an early release covering over 600 HLA-typed donors. Of the 398 genotyped donors, approximately 83% fell in the genetic ancestry cluster associated with self-reported Caucasian donors. The study was designed to test whether signatures of past pathogen exposure could be identified by cataloging public T cell receptors. The T cell repertoires of several hundred subjects were profiled by immunosequencing and related to cytomegalovirus serostatus. Along with the approximately 600-subject first cohort, a separate validation cohort of roughly 110 different subjects was used. High-throughput TCR immunosequencing, statistical association of individual TCRs with disease status, and machine learning were combined to predict cytomegalovirus infection status. A later analysis re-analyzed previously published TCR beta repertoires from 650 to 800 donors and added high-resolution HLA genotyping to study TCR occurrence patterns. The later analysis used no new phenotypic data to find candidate immune exposures, relying instead on TCR beta sequences and their occurrence across donors. To decide whether each TCR beta V gene segment behaved as functional or pseudogenic, an earlier analysis of 587 of the donors relied on high-throughput TCR beta sequencing. Donor age, sex, ethnicity and CMV serostatus were collected together with the repertoire data. A later genetic analysis used genome-wide SNP genotypes for about 55% of the 666 donors, treating that subset as a discovery cohort. Every discovery cohort repertoire had been produced on one sequencing platform. Both class I and class II loci were covered by HLA typing, at four-digit resolution. Typing coverage differed by locus: A, B, C, DRB1 and DQB1 were typed in roughly 629-630 donors, DQA1 in about 500, DPA1 in approximately 610, and DPB1 in roughly 470. Four or five DR-DQ haplotypes were treated as single units for association and clustering because of strong linkage in the cohort. Across about 370 genotyped donors of the cohort, an average of roughly 250,000 unique TCR beta nucleotide sequences per donor were sequenced, and roughly a sixth of those sequences were non-productive. Overall study results and their limits: A later analysis found that most CMV-associated TCR beta chains appeared HLA-restricted, with HLA associations seemingly driven largely by CMV exposure. Correlated functional status among segregating V segments might be attributable to linkage disequilibrium, but an unknown experimental factor could not be ruled out. The classifier was reported to diagnose cytomegalovirus status with high specificity and sensitivity in both the original cohort and the validation cohort. In this cohort, only TCR beta chains were sequenced, and detectable features were limited by the absence of alpha or paired-chain data. A later analysis found that TCR association rates varied across HLA loci, with DRB1 alleles showing the most associated TCRs and HLA-C alleles the fewest. It was suggested by the authors that the approach could potentially be generalized to other disease states and immunological phenotypes. Compared with equally common non-associated chains, HLA-associated TCR beta chains in a later analysis were more clonally expanded and had lower generation probabilities. A further reported finding was that TCR beta sequences accurately predicted the HLA-A and HLA-B alleles for most subjects in the first cohort. Because the 87-base-pair reads could not distinguish some IMGT-functional V segments, including TRBV6-2 and TRBV6-3, those segments were excluded. In vitro tests confirmed that a few of the cytomegalovirus-associated TCR beta chains recognize cytomegalovirus antigens. An earlier analysis of approximately 540 of the donors showed that most TCR beta V segments appeared in productive rearrangements either about 87% or about 30% of the time, which broadly matched IMGT annotations. In a later analysis, over 15,000 TCR beta sequences were associated with specific HLA alleles at a false discovery rate of 0.05. Because counts were too low, about 18 rarely observed V segments, including chromosome 9 orphons, were excluded from the earlier analysis of around 640 of the donors. The only immune exposure information available for the cohort was CMV serostatus. Because HLA typing was missing for some donors at each locus, association tests included only the typed subset. Sequencing depth was assumed to be roughly uniform across donors in the presence/absence analyses, though that assumption may not hold. Across donors, most TCR sequences were observed very rarely, whereas some public TCRs were present in many individuals. Compared with the roughly 670-donor mean, donors in an Asian-associated ancestry cluster had fewer N-insertions in productive TCRs, according to a later genetic analysis. A cluster of highly shared sequence variants was judged likely to be a technical artifact of the sequencing pipeline. In a later genetic analysis, a missense DCLRE1C variant was associated with V-gene and J-gene trimming of TCR beta chains, and the association was replicated in an independent cohort. The study gave a list of 150 to 200 TCR beta chains associated with cytomegalovirus. When HLA alleles, especially DR and DQ, strongly co-occurred, attributing TCR associations to individual alleles was difficult. In a later analysis, several top co-occurrence clusters were reported to appear linked to parvovirus B19, influenza, CMV and Epstein-Barr virus.

Preparation of the library involved the immunoSEQ multiplex PCR assay. For the multiplex PCR, a mixture combining 60 forward primers for TCR Vbeta segments and 13 reverse primers for TCR Jbeta segments was used. A multiplex PCR assay on genomic DNA amplified the CDR3 region of rearranged TCR beta genes. The Illumina HiSeq System was used to sequence the amplified TCR beta libraries as 87-base-pair reads. The paper's data handling went like this. In a later analysis, some 80 million unique TCR beta chains were counted across the roughly 610 repertoires, and about 10 million of these chains were shared by at least two donors. To remove PCR and sequencing errors, raw reads were error-corrected and collapsed into unique sequences using a nearest-neighbor algorithm that merged closely related sequences. To assign V, D and J gene segments, CDR3 sequences were aligned to IMGT reference sequences. For a sequence to be retained, at least a six-nucleotide match to both a V gene segment and a J gene segment was required. A rearrangement counted as productive if the CDR3 had no stop codons and remained in frame with V and J, and every other rearrangement counted as non-productive. CDR3 was defined according to IMGT convention as the region running from the second conserved V-encoded cysteine to the conserved J-encoded phenylalanine. Sequences without an unambiguous match to a single V gene segment were excluded from the earlier analysis of 500 to 700 of the donors. An earlier analysis of almost 600 of the donors classified V segments as functional when productive rearrangements were above 56.7% and as segregating when the standard deviation between donors was above 5%. A statistical classification framework was built for diagnosing cytomegalovirus status from the catalog of TCR beta chain sequences. In a later analysis, TCR nucleotide sequences were compared against IMGT/GENE-DB human TR gene sequences so that V and J genes could be assigned. The TCRdist pipeline was used in a later analysis to assign CDR3 sequences and most-parsimonious VDJ recombination scenarios. In a later analysis, each TCR beta chain was defined by its CDR3 amino acid sequence together with its V-gene family, and reads lacking a unique V-gene family were excluded. A later analysis removed over 500 highly shared, low-generation-probability nucleotide sequences to deal with suspected cross-contamination and a sequencing artifact. In a later analysis, a clonal expansion index was calculated for each public chain from normalized within-repertoire ranks of inferred template counts. Generation probabilities in a later analysis came from a VDJ recombination model fitted to out-of-frame rearrangements, and those results were checked against IGoR. Hypergeometric tests were used in a later analysis to score TCR-TCR, TCR-HLA and TCR-CMV co-occurrence, with a repertoire-size bias correction applied to the TCR pairs. A later analysis estimated false discovery rates by permuting HLA or CMV assignments 20 times. A later analysis grouped co-occurring TCRs with DBSCAN, adding TCRdist sequence similarity when clustering within HLA-allele-positive subsets. Repertoires with fewer than 30,000 or more than 120,000 public chains, plus five repertoires with anomalous nucleotide sharing, were excluded from co-occurrence clustering. The clones in this table, taken by TCRdb from immuneACCESS, are in-frame only. Not every clone is retained; where verified, under half of the shortfall comes from an unresolved V gene, and the cause of the rest is unknown. D and trimming were read from the DNA, whereas the V and J calls and clone size are those reported in that table. The sample profile shows 100,000 to 150,000 clones; around 69% of them were found once. Approximately 2.9% of the sample is taken by the ten largest.

The cohort comprised some 700 healthy bone marrow donors. At the time of sampling, all cohort members were nominally healthy, though unrecorded immune exposures were likely present. Of the approximately 700 cohort members, around 290 had a positive CMV serostatus and 350 to 450 had a negative one, while no CMV serostatus was recorded for the donor. Each donor provided a peripheral blood sample, and peripheral blood mononuclear cells were used for TCR beta sequencing. Genomic DNA was extracted from the blood cell samples with the Qiagen DNeasy Blood Extraction Kit. To note about this clone: No antigen is known for it. Qualities for individual bases were not recorded, and no much larger clone is one base off.

After removal of 1 base from V and 4 bases from J, the junction retains 9 bases not matched to a gene. CDR1 and CDR2 (SGHRS, YFSETQ) derive from the germline V gene. The CDR3 goes from the cysteine to the phenylalanine over 16 residues. Only CDR3 DNA is held: 48 bases, read in frame from base 1. The receptor comes from a human donor in good health. Sequenced sample: PBMCs. The chain employs TRBV5-1 and TRBJ2-5; the junction holds 8 bases that match TRBD1. The CDR3 region: CASSLSGQGARETQYF. The nucleotide sequence reads TGCGCCAGCAGCTTGAGCGGACAGGGAGCCCGAGAGACCCAGTACTTC.